This TCR beta chain was sequenced in a study of blood T cells in healthy people across ages. Study results and limitations: Samples with more naive T cells showed higher observed beta diversity. Expanded clonotype changes were possibly confounded by unknown donor CMV status.

A J-beta primer mix and a sample-barcoded 5' primer were used in a second PCR of about 6 to 12 cycles. A 12-random-nucleotide template-switch adaptor tagged each cDNA molecule. One entry per CDR3 protein, called by TCRdb with MiXCR from the 5' RACE reads. The data hold about 680,000 distinct CDR3 sequences, with 49% observed a single time. In regard to this clonotype: What it binds is not known.

The CDR3 runs to 17 residues. Germline lookup yields CDR1 SGHTA and CDR2 FQGTGA. Germline trimming cut 2 bases from V and 2 bases from J; bases unmatched to any gene: 9. The TCR originated in a woman aged 55 to 70 in good health. Specimen: blood. V usage is TRBV7-3 and J usage is TRBJ2-3; 8 nucleotides match TRBD2. This chain's CDR3 is CASSLGVSGTFTDTQYF. The CDR3 DNA is TGTGCCAGCAGCTTAGGGGTTAGCGGGACTTTCACAGATACGCAGTATTTT.